Shown below are 30 T cell receptor beta chains from a single sample sequenced in a study of Ad26.COV2.S vaccination and SARS-CoV-2 variants. Using immunoSEQ multiplex PCR, the repertoire was profiled, and TCRdb retains in-frame clones only, with some absent. Altogether around 340,000 clones are present, 80% to 90% being singletons, with the ten largest covering just under 5%. Described treatment: some 20 received Ad26.COV2.S at low or high dose, single or two shots; about 5 received placebo; per-sample allocation not given. Collection of the samples took place on day 63 after the first injection of vaccine or placebo. This sample comprised peripheral blood, obtained in a trial of Ad26.COV2.S vaccine versus placebo. The source of these receptors is a person between 18 and 65 years old who received the Ad26.COV2.S COVID-19 vaccine or a placebo.

The chain has TRBV3-1 (or the pseudogene TRBV3-2) and TRBJ2-1, with D possibly matching TRBD2 (5 bases). The V gene's germline CDR1 is LGHDT and CDR2 YNNKEL (reference sequence). V lost 1 base to trimming and J lost 9 bases, with 10 bases between them. This CDR3 has 13 amino acids. In DNA, the CDR3 is TGTGCCAGCAGCCAAGTTTCAGGAGGTGAGCAGTTCTTC. It is translated as CASSQVSGGEQFF.

The chain employs TRBV4-1 and TRBJ2-1; 8 bases fit TRBD1. The CDR3 is 17 amino acids. Trimming at V came to 0 bases and at J to 4 bases, leaving 8 bases not matched to a gene. Germline CDR1 MGHRA, CDR2 YSYEKL. Here the CDR3 DNA reads TGCGCCAGCAGCCAAGACAGAGGACAGGGTCTTTACAATGAGCAGTTCTTC. As protein: CASSQDRGQGLYNEQFF.

As concerns this clone: The sample contains more than one DNA sequence encoding this CDR3. The CDR3 loop is CASSPGGGTEAFF. CDR3 nucleotides: TGTGCCAGCAGCCCGGGGGGAGGCACTGAAGCTTTCTTT. The V and J genes are TRBV7-9 and TRBJ1-1; a possible D gene is TRBD1 (5 bases). This CDR3 comprises 13 residues. V was cut by 5 bases and J by 4 bases, with 11 bases left in between. Germline V gene lookup returns CDR1 SEHNR and CDR2 FQNEAQ (reference sequence). The complete variable domain, with remaining parts taken from reference TRBV7-9 and TRBJ1-1, reads DTGVSQNPRHKITKRGQNVTFRCDPISEHNRLYWYRQTLGQGPEFLTYFQNEAQLEKSRLLSDRFSAERPKGSFSTLEIQRTEQGDSAMYLCASSPGGGTEAFFGQGTRLTVV.

The V call is TRBV4-1, the J call TRBJ2-7; either TRBD1 or TRBD2 may supply D (5 bases each). Germline V gives CDR1 MGHRA, CDR2 YSYEKL. V gave up 3 bases and J gave up 7 bases, with 16 bases separating them. The CDR3 is 14 residues long. CDR3 bases: TGCGCCAGCAGCCATTGGGGGACCCCCTCGGAGCAGTACTTC. Its protein is CASSHWGTPSEQYF.

For this clone: The same CDR3 can be traced to other DNA sequences in this sample. The rearrangement links TRBV18 to TRBJ2-1; 12 nucleotides match TRBD1. CDR1 and CDR2 from the germline V gene are KGHSH and LQKENI. Germline trimming cut 0 bases from V and 7 bases from J; bases unmatched to any gene: 4. The CDR3 runs 16 residues. CDR3 protein: CASSPPGTGGGNEQFF. In DNA, the CDR3 is TGTGCCAGCTCACCACCCGGGACAGGGGGCGGAAATGAGCAGTTCTTC.

This clone is a singleton in its sample. V is TRBV2 and J is TRBJ2-3, with 9 bases fitting TRBD2. The CDR3 runs to 16 residues. Losses at the gene ends were 0 bases for V and 4 bases for J; bases not matched to a gene: 5. Germline CDR1 reads SNHLY; CDR2 reads FYNNEI. The CDR3 sequence: CASSEAKAGGADTQYF. The CDR3 bases are TGTGCCAGCAGTGAAGCTAAAGCGGGGGGCGCAGATACGCAGTATTTT.

The V and J genes are TRBV12-5 and TRBJ2-6; D perhaps matches TRBD1 (6 bases). The germline gives CDR1 LGHNT, CDR2 FRNRAP. The CDR3 consists of 21 residues. V gave up 0 bases and J gave up 0 bases, with 21 bases separating them. The DNA of the CDR3 is TGTGCTAGTGGTTTGGTAGAAATGGGGACAACCGTTATCTCTGGGGCCAACGTCCTGACTTTC. It codes for CASGLVEMGTTVISGANVLTF.

The V call is TRBV28, the J call TRBJ1-2; D remains ambiguous. Trimming took 8 bases from V and 6 from J, leaving 16 bases between them. The CDR3 length is 13 residues. The germline gives CDR1 MDHEN, CDR2 SYDVKM. DNA of the CDR3: TGTGCCAGCCTCCCTCCTGGGGTAGATGGCTACACCTTC. It is translated as CASLPPGVDGYTF.

This chain joins TRBV5-4 and TRBJ2-5; D is uncertain. Germline lookup yields CDR1 SGHNT and CDR2 YYREEE (reference sequence). Trimming cost V 2 bases and J 1 base, with 6 bases left between them. The CDR3 sequence is 13 residues long. CDR3 nucleotides: TGTGCCAGCAGCTTTGACATCCAAGAGACCCAGTACTTC. This translates into CASSFDIQETQYF.

The chain employs TRBV3-1 (or the pseudogene TRBV3-2) and TRBJ1-1; D call uncertain. This CDR3 has 12 amino acids. Germline V gene sequence: CDR1 LGHDT, CDR2 YNNKEL (reference sequence). Trimming stripped 7 bases from V and 0 bases from J, with 6 bases between. As DNA, the CDR3 is TGTGCCAGCAACGGCATGAACACTGAAGCTTTCTTT. Amino acid sequence: CASNGMNTEAFF.

The chain uses TRBV11-2 and TRBJ1-6; D is unresolved. Between the trimmed V and J ends, which lost 5 bases and 10 bases, there was a span of 12 bases. Germline V lookup: CDR1 SGHAT, CDR2 FQNNGV. This CDR3 spans 13 amino acids. The CDR3 nucleotides read TGTGCCAGCAGCCCCGACACCGTCTCACCCCTCCACTTT. It specifies CASSPDTVSPLHF.

The CDR3, as DNA: TGTGCCAGCAGTTACTCGTCTAGCGGGACGGTAGAGACCCAGTACTTC. Encoded protein: CASSYSSSGTVETQYF. The chain couples TRBV6-5 to TRBJ2-5, with 9 bases fitting TRBD2. Germline CDR1 is MNHEY and CDR2 is SVGAGI. The CDR3 is 16 residues long. J was trimmed by 4 bases and V by 0 bases; bases with no gene match: 6.

The rearrangement uses TRBV10-2 and TRBJ1-4; D is perhaps TRBD1 (5 bases). The CDR3 is made up of 15 amino acids. With 3 bases removed from V and 4 bases from J, the gap between germline ends came to 12 bases. Germline values: CDR1 WSHSY, CDR2 SAAADI. CDR3 residues: CASSEVYRLNEKLFF. As DNA, the CDR3 is TGCGCCAGCAGTGAAGTTTACAGGCTTAATGAAAAACTGTTTTTT.

V gene TRBV10-3 combines with J gene TRBJ1-5, with a tentative D call TRBD1 (5 bases). V gave up 11 bases and J gave up 6 bases, with 20 bases separating them. CDR1 is ENHRY, CDR2 SYGVKD, per germline. This CDR3 contains 14 residues. The CDR3 DNA is TGTGCCGTTCGATTCAGGGTCATCCCTCAGCCCCAGCATTTT. Translated: CAVRFRVIPQPQHF.

The V call is TRBV18, the J call TRBJ2-5, with 10 bases lining up with TRBD2. Trimming cost V 3 bases and J 4 bases; bases outside gene matches: 2. Looked up from germline, CDR1 is KGHSH and CDR2 is LQKENI. The CDR3 sequence is 14 residues long. CDR3 sequence reads: CASSPVAGGETQYF. The CDR3 coding sequence is TGTGCCAGCTCACCTGTAGCGGGGGGAGAGACCCAGTACTTC.

The chain recombines TRBV19 with TRBJ1-5; 11 bases line up with TRBD1. CDR3 length: 15 amino acids. Trimming took 6 bases from V and 4 from J; bases not matched to a gene: 5. From germline, CDR1 is LNHDA and CDR2 SQIVND (reference sequence). The CDR3 bases are TGTGCCAGTAGCCACGGACAGGGGGCTAATCAGCCCCAGCATTTT. Translated: CASSHGQGANQPQHF. Variable domain in full (rest from reference TRBV19 and TRBJ1-5): DGGITQSPKYLFRKEGQNVTLSCEQNLNHDAMYWYRQDPGQGLRLIYYSQIVNDFQKGDIAEGYSVSREKKESFPLTVTSAQKNPTAFYLCASSHGQGANQPQHFGDGTRLSIL.

The chain carries TRBV11-2 and TRBJ2-7; perhaps TRBD2 as D (5 bases). The germline V and J ends were trimmed by 5 bases and 0 bases, with 11 bases remaining between them. The CDR3 loop spans 14 amino acids. The germline V gene has CDR1 SGHAT and CDR2 FQNNGV. CDR3 region: CASSPHRGSYEQYF. CDR3 nucleotides: TGTGCCAGCAGCCCCCACCGGGGCTCCTACGAGCAGTACTTC.

The chain carries TRBV6-2 or TRBV6-3 and TRBJ2-7; no clear D gene. CDR1 MNHEY and CDR2 SVGEGT come from the germline V gene. This CDR3 contains 12 residues. Trimming removed 4 bases from V and 0 bases from J, with 4 bases in between. CDR3: CASSWVSYEQYF. CDR3 coding DNA: TGTGCCAGCAGTTGGGTCTCCTACGAGCAGTACTTC.

The chain recombines TRBV10-3 with TRBJ1-6; D uncertain. The V gene lost 3 bases and the J gene lost 7 bases, with 10 bases spanning the gap. The length of the CDR3 is 14 residues. CDR1 is ENHRY, CDR2 SYGVKD, per germline. In nucleotides, the CDR3 is TGTGCCATCAGTGAAGTCAGTGGAAATTCACCCCTCCACTTT. It specifies CAISEVSGNSPLHF.

This chain joins TRBV7-2 and TRBJ2-5, with a weak D call TRBD2 (5 bases). This CDR3 is 15 amino acids long. Germline CDR1 reads SGHTA; CDR2 reads FQGNSA. Trimming pared 5 bases from V and 5 bases from J, leaving 18 bases between. In nucleotides, the CDR3 is TGTGCCAGCAGCCTGACTACCCAGGCCGGGGAGACCCAGTACTTC. Amino acids: CASSLTTQAGETQYF.

This clone appeared once. This sequence joins TRBV24-1 and TRBJ2-7; 10 nucleotides agree with TRBD1. V was pared by 4 bases and J by 4 bases, with 9 bases of the junction left unmatched. The CDR3 is 16 residues long. The germline V gene encodes CDR1 KGHDR and CDR2 SFDVKD. The CDR3 DNA sequence: TGTGCCACCAGTGACCCTACCGGGACAGGGGATTACGAGCAGTACTTC. Translation gives CATSDPTGTGDYEQYF.

This rearrangement joins TRBV11-2 to TRBJ2-1; the match to TRBD2 covers 10 bases. The CDR3 is 19 amino acids. The germline gives CDR1 SGHAT, CDR2 FQNNGV. V lost 1 base to trimming and J lost 4 bases; unmatched junction nucleotides: 13. CDR3 bases: TGTGCCAGCAGCTTAGGGGGAAGTCGCGGACTAGCGGAATACAATGAGCAGTTCTTC. It codes for CASSLGGSRGLAEYNEQFF.

The J gene is TRBJ1-6, the V gene TRBV9; D unresolved. The germline CDR1 and CDR2 sequences are SGDLS and YYNGEE. CDR3 length: 15 amino acids. V was cut by 0 bases and J by 6 bases, with 10 bases left in between. CDR3 sequence: CASSVGAAFNSPLHF. In DNA, the CDR3 is TGTGCCAGCAGCGTAGGGGCAGCTTTTAATTCACCCCTCCACTTT.

This clone is a singleton in its sample. The chain carries TRBV7-2 and TRBJ1-1; D ambiguous. The CDR3 loop spans 13 amino acids. Germline CDR1 reads SGHTA; CDR2 reads FQGNSA. The V and J ends lost 2 bases and 4 bases respectively, with 8 bases between them. The CDR3 loop is CASSLQKGTEAFF. The CDR3 bases are TGTGCCAGCAGCTTACAGAAGGGCACTGAAGCTTTCTTT.

This clone was found a few times. The chain links TRBV4-1 to TRBJ2-2; D not resolved. CDR1 and CDR2 (germline): MGHRA, YSYEKL. Trimming took off 6 bases at V and 3 bases at J, with 5 bases between the two ends. This CDR3 is built from 12 residues. CDR3 sequence: CASRGYTGELFF. The CDR3 DNA sequence: TGCGCCAGCAGGGGGTACACCGGGGAGCTGTTTTTT.

The table lists this clone with a count of one. V usage is TRBV4-1 and J usage is TRBJ2-1; the match to TRBD1 covers 8 bases. This CDR3 spans 18 amino acids. Losses at the gene ends were 2 bases for V and 2 bases for J; bases not matched to a gene: 11. The germline gives CDR1 MGHRA, CDR2 YSYEKL. The CDR3 loop reads CASSQFGIGQGPYNEQFF. CDR3 nucleotides: TGCGCCAGCAGCCAATTCGGGATCGGACAGGGCCCCTACAATGAGCAGTTCTTC.

The chain couples TRBV19 to TRBJ1-4; 8 positions agree with TRBD1. J gave up 5 bases and V 5 bases, and 7 bases lay outside the gene matches. There are 15 residues in the CDR3. Germline CDR1 LNHDA, CDR2 SQIVND (reference sequence). CDR3 in DNA: TGTGCCAGTAGTTCCCAGGGGGCCGGAAATGAAAAACTGTTTTTT. Amino acid sequence: CASSSQGAGNEKLFF.

The V call is TRBV5-1, the J call TRBJ2-2; tentatively, D is TRBD2 (6 bases). Deletions cut 4 bases from V and 6 bases from J, with 10 bases between. CDR1 is SGHRS, CDR2 YFSETQ, per germline. The CDR3 loop spans 13 amino acids. Here the CDR3 DNA reads TGCGCCAGCAGCCCCACTAGCCCCGGGGAGCTGTTTTTT. It encodes CASSPTSPGELFF.

The V and J genes are TRBV5-6 and TRBJ2-2; D is possibly TRBD1 or TRBD2 (6 bases each). The ends were cut back, 4 bases at V and 2 bases at J, with 15 bases in the middle. Per germline, CDR1 SGHDT and CDR2 YYEEEE. The CDR3 extends over 16 amino acids. The CDR3, as DNA: TGTGCCAGCAGCCCCGACGGGGGCGTAAACACCGGGGAGCTGTTTTTT. Protein product: CASSPDGGVNTGELFF.

The chain uses TRBV7-2 and TRBJ2-2, with a tentative D call TRBD1 (6 bases). Looked up from germline, CDR1 is SGHTA and CDR2 is FQGNSA. Trimming pared 6 bases from V and 0 bases from J, leaving 11 bases between. This CDR3 region has 15 residues. CDR3: CASRKGDANTGELFF. The CDR3 nucleotides read TGTGCCAGCAGGAAGGGGGACGCGAACACCGGGGAGCTGTTTTTT.